The clone carrying this T cell receptor (beta chain) was observed once. The V end lost 4 bases, the J end lost 6 bases, and 16 bases lay between the germline ends. CDR1 and CDR2 (germline): SGHKS, YYEKEE (reference sequence). The CDR3 totals 15 residues. The data are from a study of blood T cell repertoires in COVID-19. Overall study context: The United States, Italy and Spain provided the acute and convalescent COVID-19 samples. Sources were T cells, B-cell-depleted T cells, or PBMCs; the material itself was cDNA or gDNA.

In the authors' workflow: Researchers report that nucleated cell counts were estimated from reference gene primer amplification. Clones were read by immunoSEQ multiplex PCR, and TCRdb kept only the in-frame ones, dropping some. The V and J calls and clone size come from that table; D and trimming were worked out from the DNA. In the table there are fewer than 110,000 clones, 88% of which are singletons. The sequence came from a human donor in a cohort sampled during active COVID-19. The specimen sequenced was peripheral blood. The chain links TRBV5-5 to TRBJ1-4, with D tentatively TRBD1 (5 bases). CDR3 nucleotide sequence: TGTGCCAGCAGCCCTTCTCCGACAGAGGATGAAAAACTGTTTTTT. Residues: CASSPSPTEDEKLFF.